This T cell receptor beta chain was sequenced during a study of T cells in Graves' hyperthyroidism and ophthalmopathy. The study's findings and limits: It was a median around 6 months before onset that the model predicted ophthalmopathy.

This CDR3 region has 16 residues. V lost 5 bases and J 0 bases, leaving 14 bases between the germline ends. Germline lookup yields CDR1 SEHNR and CDR2 FQNEAQ (reference sequence). Points on this clonotype: Its matching antigen is unknown.

Thyroid ultrasound and orbital computed tomography, with clinical symptoms and serum thyroxine and TRAb, informed diagnoses. Using RNA transcripts as the source, TCR beta CDR3 regions were amplified. A set of HTBI primers served as the primers for a first-round RT-PCR of the TCR CDR3. A single record per CDR3 protein comes from TCRdb applying MiXCR to the multiplex PCR reads. The sample has 250,000 to 400,000 distinct CDR3 sequences; 12% to 15% are singletons. The material sequenced was blood. The receptor's source is a woman aged 40 to 50 with Graves' ophthalmopathy. The V call is TRBV7-9, the J call TRBJ2-4; perhaps TRBD1 as D (6 bases). The CDR3: CASSGTGQLAKNIQYF. The CDR3 nucleotides are TGTGCCAGCAGCGGAACGGGACAACTAGCCAAAAACATTCAGTACTTC. Combining the CDR3 with reference TRBV7-9 and TRBJ2-4 gives the whole variable domain DTGVSQNPRHKITKRGQNVTFRCDPISEHNRLYWYRQTLGQGPEFLTYFQNEAQLEKSRLLSDRFSAERPKGSFSTLEIQRTEQGDSAMYLCASSGTGQLAKNIQYFGAGTRLSVL.